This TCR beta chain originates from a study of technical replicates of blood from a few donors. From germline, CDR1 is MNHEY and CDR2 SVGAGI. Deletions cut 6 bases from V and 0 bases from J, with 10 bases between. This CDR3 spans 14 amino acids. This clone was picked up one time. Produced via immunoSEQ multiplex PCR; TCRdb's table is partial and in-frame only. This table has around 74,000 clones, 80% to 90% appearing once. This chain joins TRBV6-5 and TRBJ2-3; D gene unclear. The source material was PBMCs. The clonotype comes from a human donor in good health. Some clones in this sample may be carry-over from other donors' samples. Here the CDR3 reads CASRQWASTDTQYF. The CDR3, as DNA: TGTGCCAGCAGACAATGGGCTAGCACAGATACGCAGTATTTT.